These 9 T cell receptor beta chains were sequenced from one sample in a study of T cell responses to AZD1222 COVID-19 vaccine. The data were produced by immunoSEQ multiplex PCR, yet TCRdb's version contains in-frame clones alone and is incomplete. There are roughly 140,000 clones in the sample; about 91% occur only once, and 3% to 4% lies in the top ten. The input for sequencing was peripheral blood, taken on day 0 of MenACWY control vaccination. These receptors all stem from an adult in good health.

The chain combines TRBV27 with TRBJ1-6; D is undetermined. This CDR3 is 14 amino acids long. CDR1 and CDR2 from the germline V gene are MNHEY and SMNVEV (reference sequence). Trimming left V 3 bases short and J 7 bases short, with 10 bases between. The CDR3 bases are TGTGCCAGCAGTTTTTGGGCAGGAAATTCACCCCTCCACTTT. This translates into CASSFWAGNSPLHF.

The chain carries TRBV7-2 and TRBJ1-2, with D tentatively TRBD1 (5 bases). With 5 bases removed from V and 2 bases from J, the gap between germline ends came to 9 bases. This CDR3 is built from 13 residues. In germline, CDR1 is SGHTA, CDR2 FQGNSA. The chain's CDR3 is CASSPRGNYGYTF. CDR3 bases: TGTGCCAGCAGCCCGCGGGGGAACTATGGCTACACCTTC.

The rearrangement joins TRBV10-3 to TRBJ1-2; tentative D call: TRBD1 (6 bases). Germline CDR1 reads ENHRY; CDR2 reads SYGVKD. The CDR3 contains 14 residues. Trimming removed 0 bases from V and 8 bases from J, with 13 bases in between. CDR3 protein: CAISESNREFGYTF. The CDR3 DNA reads TGTGCCATCAGTGAGTCGAACAGGGAATTCGGCTACACCTTC.

This clone was found a few times. The chain carries TRBV2 and TRBJ1-6; D is ambiguous. Trimming pared 11 bases from V and 4 bases from J, leaving 12 bases between. The CDR3 has 13 residues. Germline V gives CDR1 SNHLY, CDR2 FYNNEI. The CDR3 here is CAARESYNSPLHF. CDR3 sequence (DNA): TGTGCCGCCCGGGAGTCATATAATTCACCCCTCCACTTT. Variable domain in full (rest from reference TRBV2 and TRBJ1-6): EPEVTQTPSHQVTQMGQEVILRCVPISNHLYFYWYRQILGQKVEFLVSFYNNEISEKSEIFDDQFSVERPDGSNFTLKIRSTKLEDSAMYFCAARESYNSPLHFGNGTRLTVT.

V gene TRBV12-3 or TRBV12-4 combines with J gene TRBJ1-1; no reliable D call. Trimming pared 3 bases from V and 7 bases from J, leaving 6 bases between. The CDR3 extends over 11 amino acids. CDR3 bases: TGTGCCAGCAGTTTGCGGTATGAAGCTTTCTTT. Translated: CASSLRYEAFF.

This clone occurred a few times. V and J are TRBV3-1 (or the pseudogene TRBV3-2) and TRBJ1-1, with unresolved D. V was pared by 4 bases and J by 2 bases, with 8 bases between. The germline CDR1 and CDR2 sequences are LGHDT and YNNKEL (reference sequence). The CDR3 is made up of 13 amino acids. CDR3 residues: CASSPRVNTEAFF. The DNA of the CDR3 is TGTGCCAGCAGCCCCCGGGTTAACACTGAAGCTTTCTTT.

The V gene is TRBV4-3, the J gene TRBJ1-3; D not resolved. Looked up from germline, CDR1 is LGHNA and CDR2 is YSLEER. V was shortened by 4 bases and J by 0 bases, with 10 bases between the two germline ends. The CDR3 is 15 amino acids. In nucleotides, the CDR3 is TGCGCCAGCAGCCCACGACTGAGCTCTGGAAACACCATATATTTT. It encodes CASSPRLSSGNTIYF.

This clone has only a few counts. The genes are TRBV30 and TRBJ1-5, with D perhaps TRBD1 (6 bases). This CDR3 spans 15 amino acids. From germline, CDR1 is GTSNPN and CDR2 SVGIG (reference sequence). V lost 4 bases and J 2 bases, leaving 15 bases between the germline ends. The CDR3 loop reads CAWKGRTERNQPQHF. DNA for the CDR3: TGTGCCTGGAAGGGGCGGACAGAGCGCAATCAGCCCCAGCATTTT.

V gene TRBV7-2 combines with J gene TRBJ2-3; 13 nucleotides agree with TRBD2. CDR1 is SGHTA, CDR2 FQGNSA, per germline. There are 19 residues in the CDR3. V was pared by 4 bases and J by 2 bases, with 12 bases of the junction left unmatched. The CDR3: CASSSPRGLAGVNTDTQYF. The CDR3 DNA is TGTGCCAGCAGCTCCCCCCGCGGACTAGCGGGAGTGAACACAGATACGCAGTATTTT.